These 5 T cell receptor beta chains were sequenced from one sample in a study of blood T cell repertoires in COVID-19. Repertoires were generated with immunoSEQ multiplex PCR, while TCRdb's copy carries only in-frame clones and drops some. This repertoire shows approximately 190,000 clones, 80% to 90% found once; its top ten account for roughly an eighth. The sample comprised peripheral blood. Source of these receptors: a man aged 25-45 years with active or convalescent COVID-19.

The V and J genes are TRBV5-4 and TRBJ2-7; TRBD2 agrees at 13 bases. The length of the CDR3 is 16 residues. V lost 4 bases and J lost 2; bases outside the gene matches: 6. Per the germline V gene, CDR1 is SGHNT and CDR2 is YYREEE (reference sequence). The CDR3 loop reads CASSAGGLAGTYEQYV. For the CDR3, the DNA is TGTGCCAGCAGCGCCGGGGGACTAGCGGGGACCTACGAGCAGTACGTC.

The rearrangement links TRBV19 to TRBJ1-5, with 7 bases identical to TRBD1. The V gene end was trimmed by 4 bases and the J gene end by 2 bases; junction bases not matched to a gene: 5. The germline CDR1 and CDR2 sequences are LNHDA and SQIVND (reference sequence). The CDR3 runs to 15 residues. CDR3 sequence reads: CASSRQGDGNQPQHF. In DNA form, the CDR3 reads TGTGCCAGTAGTAGACAGGGAGACGGCAATCAGCCCCAGCATTTT.

The rearrangement links TRBV30 to TRBJ1-1; 8 bases map to TRBD1. Germline-derived CDR1 and CDR2 are GTSNPN and SVGIG (reference sequence). The J segment lost 0 bases and the V segment lost 8 bases, leaving 8 bases of the junction unmatched. The CDR3 covers 14 residues. The CDR3 DNA sequence: TGTGCCGGGATGACAGGGGAGGTGAACACTGAAGCTTTCTTT. It codes for CAGMTGEVNTEAFF.

This clone has just a few counts. The gene calls are TRBV30 and TRBJ1-1; 7 positions match TRBD1. The CDR3 covers 14 residues. V trimming: 4 bases; J trimming: 3 bases; junction bases outside the gene matches: 8. Germline CDR1 is GTSNPN and CDR2 is SVGIG (reference sequence). CDR3 bases: TGTGCCTGGAATGAGTGGACAGGCTACACTGAAGCTTTCTTT. Encoded protein: CAWNEWTGYTEAFF. Filled out from reference TRBV30 and TRBJ1-1, the complete variable domain reads SQTIHQWPATLVQPVGSPLSLECTVEGTSNPNLYWYRQAAGRGLQLLFYSVGIGQISSEVPQNLSASRPQDRQFILSSKKLLLSDSGFYLCAWNEWTGYTEAFFGQGTRLTVV.

The rearrangement uses TRBV24-1 and TRBJ2-7; 9 nucleotides line up with TRBD2. Per germline, CDR1 KGHDR and CDR2 SFDVKD. J was trimmed by 2 bases and V by 3 bases; bases with no gene match: 13. This CDR3 comprises 18 residues. In DNA, the CDR3 is TGTGCCACCAGTGATGACGACCCTAGCGGGAACCCGGCCTACGAGCAGTACTTC. Translated: CATSDDDPSGNPAYEQYF.